The 10 T cell receptor beta chains reported below all come from one sample, sequenced in a study of T cell repertoires and Cas9 in healthy adults. The assay was immunoSEQ multiplex PCR, and TCRdb's table has in-frame clones only and misses some. The profile shows some 15,000 clones, about 89% of them singletons. The sequencing input was Tregs (CD4+, CD25+, CD127-, CD137-, CD154-) from PBMCs; culture status not recorded. The receptors stem from a human donor in good health.

This chain links TRBV5-4 with TRBJ2-2; TRBD2 matches at 9 bases. The CDR3 runs 19 residues. The V and J ends lost 0 bases and 0 bases, in that order; junction bases with no gene match: 9. Germline CDR1 and CDR2: SGHNT and YYREEE (reference sequence). CDR3: CASSLDVSSGVTNTGELFF. The CDR3 nucleotides are TGTGCCAGCAGCTTGGATGTTTCTAGCGGGGTTACGAACACCGGGGAGCTGTTTTTT.

The gene calls are TRBV9 and TRBJ2-3, with 14 positions matching TRBD2. This CDR3 contains 18 residues. The V gene's germline CDR1 is SGDLS and CDR2 YYNGEE. The ends lost 3 bases at V and 4 bases at J; junction bases unmatched: 10. The CDR3 bases are TGTGCCAGCAGCGCCCGACTAGCGGGGGGGCTCAGCGCAGATACGCAGTATTTT. This sequence encodes CASSARLAGGLSADTQYF.

The gene calls are TRBV27 and TRBJ2-7, with D uncertain. The CDR3 sequence is 13 residues long. Germline V gene lookup returns CDR1 MNHEY and CDR2 SMNVEV (reference sequence). Trimming shortened V by 2 bases and J by 6 bases, and 11 bases separated the two germline ends. The chain's CDR3 is CASSLGRWTEQYF. The CDR3 nucleotides read TGTGCCAGCAGTTTAGGAAGGTGGACCGAGCAGTACTTC.

This clone was observed a single time. The V gene is TRBV29-1, the J gene TRBJ1-1; D unclear. CDR3 length equals 14 residues. V lost 5 bases, J lost 3 bases, and 16 bases lay in between. Germline V gene lookup returns CDR1 SQVTM and CDR2 ANQGSEA. The CDR3 DNA is TGCAGCGTTTCGTGGACTAATTTGGACACTGAAGCTTTCTTT. It translates to CSVSWTNLDTEAFF.

The chain carries TRBV5-1 and TRBJ2-7, with 8 bases lining up with TRBD2. The trim removed 7 bases at V and 1 base at J, leaving 4 bases unmatched. This CDR3 spans 13 amino acids. Germline V gene data show CDR1 as SGHRS and CDR2 as YFSETQ. CDR3 region: CASPQRGSYEQYF. The CDR3 DNA reads as TGCGCCAGCCCCCAGCGGGGGTCCTACGAGCAGTACTTC.

The chain carries TRBV19 and TRBJ1-2, with D uncertain. Trimming took off 6 bases at V and 1 base at J, with 12 bases between the two ends. The CDR3 has 14 amino acids. The germline V gene encodes CDR1 LNHDA and CDR2 SQIVND (reference sequence). The CDR3 region is CASRQRGDNYGYTF. CDR3 in DNA: TGTGCCAGTAGGCAACGAGGAGATAACTATGGCTACACCTTC.

This clone was counted a few times. The chain links TRBV6-6 to TRBJ1-4, with 10 bases identical to TRBD1. Losses at the gene ends were 1 base for V and 7 bases for J; bases not matched to a gene: 0. Per germline, CDR1 MNHNY and CDR2 SVGAGI (reference sequence). This CDR3 is 14 amino acids long. The CDR3 region is CASSYWDRGEKLFF. CDR3 DNA: TGTGCCAGCAGTTACTGGGACAGGGGTGAAAAACTGTTTTTT.

The V gene is TRBV19, the J gene TRBJ1-1; D is uncertain. The CDR3 has 13 residues. CDR1 is LNHDA and CDR2 is SQIVND in the germline V gene (reference sequence). V lost 4 bases, J lost 1 base, and 7 bases lay in between. DNA of the CDR3: TGTGCCAGTAGTAAAACAGCGAACACTGAAGCTTTCTTT. Amino acids: CASSKTANTEAFF.

J is TRBJ2-5 and V is TRBV6-6; possibly TRBD2 for D (6 bases). This CDR3 has 15 amino acids. Looked up from germline, CDR1 is MNHNY and CDR2 is SVGAGI (reference sequence). V lost 4 bases to trimming and J lost 5 bases, with 17 bases between them. Here the CDR3 reads CASSWGDFSTETQYF. Here the CDR3 DNA reads TGTGCCAGCAGTTGGGGGGACTTCTCCACCGAGACCCAGTACTTC.

The chain links TRBV6-6 to TRBJ1-1, with no clear D. The CDR3 runs 13 residues. Germline lookup yields CDR1 MNHNY and CDR2 SVGAGI (reference sequence). Trimming took 1 base from V and 2 from J, leaving 5 bases between them. The CDR3 protein is CASSYYVNTEAFF. The DNA of the CDR3 is TGTGCCAGCAGTTACTACGTTAACACTGAAGCTTTCTTT.